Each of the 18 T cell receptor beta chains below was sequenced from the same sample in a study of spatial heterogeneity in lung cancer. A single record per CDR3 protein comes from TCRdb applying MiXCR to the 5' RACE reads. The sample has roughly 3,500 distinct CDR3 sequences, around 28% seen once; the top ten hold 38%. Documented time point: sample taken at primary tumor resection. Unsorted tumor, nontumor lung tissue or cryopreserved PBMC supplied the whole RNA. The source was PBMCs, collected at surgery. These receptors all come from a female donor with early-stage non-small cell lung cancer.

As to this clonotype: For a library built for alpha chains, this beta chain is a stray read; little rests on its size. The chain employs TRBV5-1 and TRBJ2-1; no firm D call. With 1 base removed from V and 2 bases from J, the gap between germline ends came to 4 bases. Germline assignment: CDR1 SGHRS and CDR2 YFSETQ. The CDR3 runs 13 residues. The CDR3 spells CASSLSTYNEQFF. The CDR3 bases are TGCGCCAGCAGCTTGAGTACCTACAATGAGCAGTTCTTC.

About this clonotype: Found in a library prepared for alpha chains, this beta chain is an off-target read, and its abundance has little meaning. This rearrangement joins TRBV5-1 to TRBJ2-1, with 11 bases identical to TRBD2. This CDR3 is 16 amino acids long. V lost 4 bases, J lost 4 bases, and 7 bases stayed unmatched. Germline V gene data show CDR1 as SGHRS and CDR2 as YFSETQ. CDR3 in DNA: TGCGCCAGCAGCCCAGATAGCGGGAGGGCTTACAATGAGCAGTTCTTC. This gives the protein CASSPDSGRAYNEQFF.

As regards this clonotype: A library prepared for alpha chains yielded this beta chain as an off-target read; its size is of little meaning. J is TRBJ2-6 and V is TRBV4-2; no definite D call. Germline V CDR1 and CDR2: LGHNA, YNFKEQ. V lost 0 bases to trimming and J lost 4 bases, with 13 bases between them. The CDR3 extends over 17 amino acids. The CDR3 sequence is CASSQDVSLWGANVLTF. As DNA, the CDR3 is TGTGCCAGCAGCCAAGATGTTTCCCTTTGGGGGGCCAACGTCCTGACTTTC.

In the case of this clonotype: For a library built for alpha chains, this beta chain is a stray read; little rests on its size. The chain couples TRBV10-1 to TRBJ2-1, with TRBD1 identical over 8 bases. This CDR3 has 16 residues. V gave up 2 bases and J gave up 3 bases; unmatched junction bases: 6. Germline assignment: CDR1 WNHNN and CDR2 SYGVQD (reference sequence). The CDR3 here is CASSEKQGAGYNEQFF. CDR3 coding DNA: TGCGCCAGCAGTGAGAAGCAGGGGGCTGGCTACAATGAGCAGTTCTTC.

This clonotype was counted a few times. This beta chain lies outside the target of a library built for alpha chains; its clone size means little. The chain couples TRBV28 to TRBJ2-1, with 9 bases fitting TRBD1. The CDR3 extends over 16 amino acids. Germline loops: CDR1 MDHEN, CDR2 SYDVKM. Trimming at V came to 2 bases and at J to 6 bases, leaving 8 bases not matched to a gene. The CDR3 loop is CASSLRDRVPLNEQFF. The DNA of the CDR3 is TGTGCCAGCAGTTTACGGGACAGGGTCCCCCTCAATGAGCAGTTCTTC.

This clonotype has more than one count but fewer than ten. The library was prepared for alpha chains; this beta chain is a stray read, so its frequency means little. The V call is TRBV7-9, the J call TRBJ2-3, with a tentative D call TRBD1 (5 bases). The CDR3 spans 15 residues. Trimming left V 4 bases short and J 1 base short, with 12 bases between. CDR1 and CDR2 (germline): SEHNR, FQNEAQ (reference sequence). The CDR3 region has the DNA TGTGCCAGCAGCTCAACTTTACAGGGCACAGATACGCAGTATTTT. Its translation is CASSSTLQGTDTQYF.

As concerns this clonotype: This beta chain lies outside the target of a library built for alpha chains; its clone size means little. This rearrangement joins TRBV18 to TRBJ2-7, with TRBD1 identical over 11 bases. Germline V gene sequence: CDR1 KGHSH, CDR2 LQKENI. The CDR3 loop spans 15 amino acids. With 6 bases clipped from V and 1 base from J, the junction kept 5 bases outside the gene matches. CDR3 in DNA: TGTGCCAGCTCCTACCGGGACAGGGGGTCCTACGAGCAGTACTTC. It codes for CASSYRDRGSYEQYF.

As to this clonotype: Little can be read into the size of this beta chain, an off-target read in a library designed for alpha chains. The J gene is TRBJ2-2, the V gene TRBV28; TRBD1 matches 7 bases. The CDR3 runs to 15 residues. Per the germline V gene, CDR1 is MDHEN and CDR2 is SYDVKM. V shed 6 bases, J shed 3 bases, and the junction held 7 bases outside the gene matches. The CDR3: CASRLGQVYTGELFF. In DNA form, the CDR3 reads TGTGCCAGCAGACTTGGACAGGTTTACACCGGGGAGCTGTTTTTT. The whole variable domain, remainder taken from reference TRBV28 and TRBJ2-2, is DVKVTQSSRYLVKRTGEKVFLECVQDMDHENMFWYRQDPGLGLRLIYFSYDVKMKEKGDIPEGYSVSREKKERFSLILESASTNQTSMYLCASRLGQVYTGELFFGEGSRLTVL.

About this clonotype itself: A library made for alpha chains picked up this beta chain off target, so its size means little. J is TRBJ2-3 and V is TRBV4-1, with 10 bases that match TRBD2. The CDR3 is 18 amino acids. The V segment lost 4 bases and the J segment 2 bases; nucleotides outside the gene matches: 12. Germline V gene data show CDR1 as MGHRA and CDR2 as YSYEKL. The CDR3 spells CASSLGLAGVWVTDTQYF. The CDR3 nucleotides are TGCGCCAGCAGCCTGGGGCTAGCGGGAGTCTGGGTCACAGATACGCAGTATTTT.

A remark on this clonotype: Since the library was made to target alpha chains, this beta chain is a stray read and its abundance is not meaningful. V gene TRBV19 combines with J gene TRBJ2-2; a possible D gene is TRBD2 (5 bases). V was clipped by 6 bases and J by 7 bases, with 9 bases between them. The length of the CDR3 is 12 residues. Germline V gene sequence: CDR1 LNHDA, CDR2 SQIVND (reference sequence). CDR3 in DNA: TGTGCCAGTAGCCCGGGGTTCGGGGAGCTGTTTTTT. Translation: CASSPGFGELFF.

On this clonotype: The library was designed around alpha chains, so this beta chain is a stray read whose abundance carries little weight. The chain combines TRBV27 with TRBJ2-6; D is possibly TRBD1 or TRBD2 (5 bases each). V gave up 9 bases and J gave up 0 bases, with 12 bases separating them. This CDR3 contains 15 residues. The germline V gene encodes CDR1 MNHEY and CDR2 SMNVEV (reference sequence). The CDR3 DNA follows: TGTGCCAGTCGGGACGTCGGCTCTGGGGCCAACGTCCTGACTTTC. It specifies CASRDVGSGANVLTF.

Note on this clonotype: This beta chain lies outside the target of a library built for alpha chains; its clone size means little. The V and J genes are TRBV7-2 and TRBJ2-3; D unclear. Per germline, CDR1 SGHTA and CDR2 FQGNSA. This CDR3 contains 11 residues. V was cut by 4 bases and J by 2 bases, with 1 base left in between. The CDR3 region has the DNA TGTGCCAGCAGCTCCACAGATACGCAGTATTTT. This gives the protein CASSSTDTQYF.

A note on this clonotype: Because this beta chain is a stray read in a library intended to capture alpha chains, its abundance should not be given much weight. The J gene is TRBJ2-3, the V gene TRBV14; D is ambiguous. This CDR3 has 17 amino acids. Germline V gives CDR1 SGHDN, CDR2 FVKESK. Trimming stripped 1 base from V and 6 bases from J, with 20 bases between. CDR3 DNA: TGTGCCAGCAGCCAAGGAGCGACGGGCCCCACGATGGATACGCAGTATTTT. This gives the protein CASSQGATGPTMDTQYF.

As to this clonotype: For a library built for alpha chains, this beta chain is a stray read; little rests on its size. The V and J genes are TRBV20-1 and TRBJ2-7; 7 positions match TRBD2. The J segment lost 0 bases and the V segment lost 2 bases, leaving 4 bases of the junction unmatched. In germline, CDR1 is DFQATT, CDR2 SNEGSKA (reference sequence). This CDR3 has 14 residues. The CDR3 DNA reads TGCAGTGCTAGAAGGTGGGAGGGCTCCTACGAGCAGTACTTC. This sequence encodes CSARRWEGSYEQYF.

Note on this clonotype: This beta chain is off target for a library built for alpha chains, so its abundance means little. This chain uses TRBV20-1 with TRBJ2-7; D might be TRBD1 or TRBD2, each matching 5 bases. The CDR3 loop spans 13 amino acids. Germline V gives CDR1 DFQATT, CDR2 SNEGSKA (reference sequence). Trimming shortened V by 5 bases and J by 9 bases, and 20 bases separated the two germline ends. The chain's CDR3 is CSARRRGANVQYF. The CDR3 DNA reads TGCAGTGCTCGCAGGCGAGGGGCGAACGTGCAGTACTTC.

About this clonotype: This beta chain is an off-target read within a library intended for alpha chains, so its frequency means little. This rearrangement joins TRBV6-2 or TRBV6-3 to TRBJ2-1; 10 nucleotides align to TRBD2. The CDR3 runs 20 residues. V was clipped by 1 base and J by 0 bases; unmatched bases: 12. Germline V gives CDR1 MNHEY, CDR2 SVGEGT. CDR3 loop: CASSYYPGTSASSSYNEQFF. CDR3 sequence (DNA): TGTGCCAGCAGTTACTACCCCGGGACTAGCGCGAGTAGCTCCTACAATGAGCAGTTCTTC.

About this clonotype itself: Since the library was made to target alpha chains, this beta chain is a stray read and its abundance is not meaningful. CDR3 in amino acids: CASSQEGGTGNQPQHF. Here the CDR3 DNA reads TGTGCCAGCAGCCAAGAAGGGGGGACGGGCAATCAGCCCCAGCATTTT. V usage is TRBV3-1 and J usage is TRBJ1-5, with D tentatively TRBD1 (6 bases). CDR1 is LGHDT, CDR2 YNNKEL, per germline (reference sequence). The germline V and J ends were trimmed by 0 bases and 2 bases, with 11 bases remaining between them. The CDR3 is made up of 16 amino acids.

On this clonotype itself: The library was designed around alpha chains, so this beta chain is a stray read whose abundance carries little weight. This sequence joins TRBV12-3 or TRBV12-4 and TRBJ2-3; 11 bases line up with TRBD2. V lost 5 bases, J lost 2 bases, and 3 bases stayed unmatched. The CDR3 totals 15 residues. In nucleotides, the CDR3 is TGTGCCAGCAGTCGACTAGCGGGGTCCACAGATACGCAGTATTTT. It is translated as CASSRLAGSTDTQYF.